Below are 16 T cell receptor beta chains sequenced from a single sample in a study of blood T cell repertoires in COVID-19. Method: immunoSEQ multiplex PCR; TCRdb's copy keeps in-frame clones and lacks some. The sample has hundreds of thousands of clones; 85% to 90% are singletons. Sequencing used peripheral blood. These receptors came from a man in his sixties or seventies with acute or convalescent COVID-19.

The V call is TRBV6-1, the J call TRBJ2-7; no definite D call. CDR3 length: 12 amino acids. The V and J ends lost 3 bases and 3 bases respectively, with 6 bases between them. Looked up from germline, CDR1 is MNHNS and CDR2 is SASEGT. CDR3 nucleotide sequence: TGTGCCAGCAGTGAGCACAGCTACGAGCAGTACTTC. As protein: CASSEHSYEQYF.

The chain links TRBV7-9 to TRBJ2-1; 14 nucleotides agree with TRBD2. Trimming cost V 6 bases and J 6 bases; bases outside gene matches: 7. The CDR3 loop spans 16 amino acids. Per germline, CDR1 SEHNR and CDR2 FQNEAQ (reference sequence). CDR3 amino acids: CASSGTSGSWSNEQFF. The CDR3 nucleotides read TGTGCCAGCAGTGGGACTAGCGGGAGTTGGAGCAATGAGCAGTTCTTC.

This chain uses TRBV4-1 with TRBJ2-3, with 13 bases that match TRBD2. J was trimmed by 4 bases and V by 3 bases; bases with no gene match: 1. The CDR3 consists of 15 residues. Germline CDR1 reads MGHRA; CDR2 reads YSYEKL. The CDR3 is CASSHGTSGADTQYF. In DNA form, the CDR3 reads TGCGCCAGCAGCCATGGGACTAGCGGGGCAGATACGCAGTATTTT.

The genes are TRBV18 and TRBJ2-7; 11 positions match TRBD2. The CDR3 has 15 amino acids. With V trimmed by 3 bases and J by 4 bases, 5 bases remained unmatched. Germline V gene sequence: CDR1 KGHSH, CDR2 LQKENI. The CDR3 region is CASSPGIAGGYEQYF. CDR3 nucleotides: TGTGCCAGCTCACCCGGCATAGCGGGGGGGTACGAGCAGTACTTC.

The chain employs TRBV7-9 and TRBJ1-5, with D possibly matching TRBD1 (5 bases). The CDR3 extends over 17 amino acids. The germline V gene encodes CDR1 SEHNR and CDR2 FQNEAQ (reference sequence). V was shortened by 0 bases and J by 1 base, with 13 bases between the two germline ends. The CDR3 is CASSLALEGASNQPQHF. CDR3 coding DNA: TGTGCCAGCAGCTTAGCTTTAGAAGGGGCGAGCAATCAGCCCCAGCATTTT.

The chain recombines TRBV5-1 with TRBJ2-3, with 7 positions matching TRBD2. Germline CDR1 is SGHRS and CDR2 is YFSETQ. The CDR3 totals 14 residues. V gave up 0 bases and J gave up 5 bases; unmatched junction bases: 3. Here the CDR3 reads CASSLGGGEDTQYF. The CDR3 coding sequence is TGCGCCAGCAGCTTGGGCGGGGGTGAAGATACGCAGTATTTT.

DNA for the CDR3: TGCAGCGTCGGGGACTCCAGGGAGACCCAGTACTTC. As protein: CSVGDSRETQYF. The V and J genes are TRBV29-1 and TRBJ2-5; D perhaps matches TRBD2 (6 bases). The V end was cut by 6 bases, the J end by 5 bases, with 13 bases between. The CDR3 totals 12 residues. Germline assignment: CDR1 SQVTM and CDR2 ANQGSEA.

The chain combines TRBV9 with TRBJ2-5; perhaps TRBD2 as D (5 bases). Germline assignment: CDR1 SGDLS and CDR2 YYNGEE. V was cut by 0 bases and J by 7 bases, with 13 bases left in between. The CDR3 runs to 14 residues. The CDR3 here is CASSVGSGSRTQYF. The CDR3 DNA sequence: TGTGCCAGCAGCGTAGGGTCGGGGTCGAGGACCCAGTACTTC.

J is TRBJ2-3 and V is TRBV29-1; D remains ambiguous. The germline V gene encodes CDR1 SQVTM and CDR2 ANQGSEA. CDR3 length: 14 residues. Trimming cost V 6 bases and J 1 base, with 14 bases left between them. The CDR3 DNA follows: TGCAGCGTCCCATCACAGATCCGCACAGATACGCAGTATTTT. Its translation: CSVPSQIRTDTQYF.

This clone is a singleton in its sample. V and J are TRBV5-1 and TRBJ1-4; 8 nucleotides agree with TRBD1. From germline, CDR1 is SGHRS and CDR2 YFSETQ. Germline trimming cut 5 bases from V and 2 bases from J; bases unmatched to any gene: 5. The CDR3 consists of 15 residues. The CDR3 loop reads CASRSQGATNEKLFF. In DNA, the CDR3 is TGCGCCAGCAGGTCCCAGGGGGCTACTAATGAAAAACTGTTTTTT.

V usage is TRBV5-4 and J usage is TRBJ2-1; tentatively, D is TRBD2 (7 bases). The germline V gene encodes CDR1 SGHNT and CDR2 YYREEE (reference sequence). The CDR3 is 15 residues long. Trimming pared 4 bases from V and 7 bases from J, leaving 18 bases between. Here the CDR3 DNA reads TGTGCCAGCAGCCCGGGGGCGGGGGTTGAGAATGAGCAGTTCTTC. Amino acid sequence: CASSPGAGVENEQFF.

The gene calls are TRBV30 and TRBJ1-2; 7 nucleotides align to TRBD1. Trimming at V came to 8 bases and at J to 8 bases, leaving 11 bases not matched to a gene. Germline values: CDR1 GTSNPN, CDR2 SVGIG (reference sequence). CDR3 length: 12 residues. CDR3: CAGGGAGWGYTF. The DNA for the CDR3 is TGTGCCGGAGGGGGCGCGGGATGGGGCTACACCTTC.

The chain links TRBV30 to TRBJ2-7, with D possibly being TRBD1 (5 bases). The CDR3 sequence is 14 residues long. The V gene lost 3 bases and the J gene lost 1 base, with 13 bases spanning the gap. Germline CDR1 and CDR2: GTSNPN and SVGIG (reference sequence). The CDR3, as DNA: TGTGCCTGGAGCCCTCAGGGCGCATCCTACGAGCAGTACTTC. Amino acids: CAWSPQGASYEQYF.

V usage is TRBV19 and J usage is TRBJ1-1; 7 bases fit TRBD1. After removal of 3 bases from V and 1 base from J, the junction contained 2 bases not matched to a gene. Germline V gene lookup returns CDR1 LNHDA and CDR2 SQIVND (reference sequence). This CDR3 comprises 14 residues. CDR3 loop: CASSIRQGNTEAFF. In DNA form, the CDR3 reads TGTGCCAGTAGTATTAGACAGGGGAACACTGAAGCTTTCTTT.

The V gene is TRBV18, the J gene TRBJ1-5, with D perhaps TRBD1 (5 bases). In germline, CDR1 is KGHSH, CDR2 LQKENI. The ends were cut back, 0 bases at V and 9 bases at J, with 12 bases in the middle. The CDR3 totals 14 residues. CDR3 DNA: TGTGCCAGCTCACCACCCAGGGTGCATGGGCCCCAGCATTTT. It specifies CASSPPRVHGPQHF.

The V gene is TRBV7-2, the J gene TRBJ2-5, with 11 bases matching TRBD2. The V gene's germline CDR1 is SGHTA and CDR2 FQGNSA. The CDR3 has 22 amino acids. Trimming at V came to 0 bases and at J to 4 bases, leaving 22 bases not matched to a gene. The chain's CDR3 is CASSLAPTDLVAGGQRRETQYF. The CDR3 DNA follows: TGTGCCAGCAGCTTAGCTCCCACCGATTTAGTAGCGGGAGGGCAAAGAAGAGAGACCCAGTACTTC.